This T cell receptor beta chain was captured by sequencing in a study of shared clonotypes between healthy human individuals. This clone was seen only once. As yet, its antigen is unknown. CDR3 size: 12 residues. The ends were cut back, 6 bases at V and 8 bases at J, with 14 bases in the middle. Germline CDR1 and CDR2: SGHRS and YFSETQ. Naive-designated CD8 cells lacked CD45RO, were positively enriched for CCR7, and omitted terminally differentiated effector memory CD45RA+ cells. Those who donated were healthy HIV-negative adults, with no recent acute infections or vaccinations reported. In the sorted-subset replicate PCRs, around 0.2 ug DNA, around 30,000 T cell genomes, was used. The repertoire was sequenced with immunoSEQ multiplex PCR; TCRdb's copy has only in-frame clones and lacks some. The sample lists about 1,900,000 clones, about 95% occurring once. The study, taken as a whole, reports: Unshared clonotypes carried lower generation probabilities than those common to all four donors. Shared clonotypes: roughly 5% naive CD4, around 3.5% naive CD8, less than 2.5% memory CD4, over 0.3% memory CD8.

The chain is built from TRBV5-1 and TRBJ1-2; tentatively, D is TRBD1 (5 bases). The sequenced material came from naive CD8+ T cells sorted from blood. This TCR came from a man aged 18 to 29 in good health. The CDR3 DNA reads TGCGCCAGCAAGATAGGGGAGGACGGCTACACCTTC. It specifies CASKIGEDGYTF.